Each of the 10 T cell receptor beta chains below was sequenced from the same sample in a study of early T cells in non-severe SARS-CoV-2 infection. Each CDR3 protein is one row after TCRdb ran MiXCR on the 5' RACE reads. The repertoire includes more than 55,000 distinct CDR3 sequences, 10% to 15% of them detected once, and roughly 4.7% sits in the top ten. The sample consisted of whole blood. Receptors were obtained from an adult who was a healthcare worker with PCR-confirmed SARS-CoV-2 infection or an uninfected control (not recorded which).

The rearrangement links TRBV6-5 to TRBJ2-2; D may correspond to TRBD1 or TRBD2 (5 bases each). Trimming left V 6 bases short and J 6 bases short, with 14 bases between. This CDR3 region has 14 residues. Germline V gene data show CDR1 as MNHEY and CDR2 as SVGAGI. CDR3 protein: CASRLRDESGELFF. As DNA, the CDR3 is TGTGCCAGCAGACTCAGGGACGAATCCGGGGAGCTGTTTTTT.

The chain combines TRBV7-9 with TRBJ1-3; D unresolved. The CDR3 extends over 15 amino acids. Trimming removed 5 bases from V and 0 bases from J, with 11 bases in between. CDR1 and CDR2 (germline): SEHNR, FQNEAQ (reference sequence). DNA for the CDR3: TGTGCCAGCAGCCCCACAGCTCTCTCTGGAAACACCATATATTTT. As protein: CASSPTALSGNTIYF.

This rearrangement joins TRBV7-2 to TRBJ2-3; no clear D gene. This CDR3 contains 15 residues. The germline V and J ends were trimmed by 2 bases and 6 bases, with 15 bases remaining between them. Germline V gene sequence: CDR1 SGHTA, CDR2 FQGNSA. CDR3 in DNA: TGTGCCAGCAGCTTAAATGCCATACATCCTGATACGCAGTATTTT. Encoded protein: CASSLNAIHPDTQYF.

About this clonotype: A much bigger clone sits one base away, suggesting this may be a read error. The chain recombines TRBV7-2 with TRBJ1-6; 7 positions match TRBD1. Germline-derived CDR1 and CDR2 are SGHTA and FQGNSA. Trimming at V came to 1 base and at J to 0 bases, leaving 9 bases not matched to a gene. CDR3 length equals 19 residues. CDR3 sequence reads: CASSLGLSRDSSYNSPLHF. DNA of the CDR3: TGTGCCAGCAGCTTAGGGCTTTCCCGGGACAGCTCCTATAATTCACCCCTCCACTTT. Complete variable domain (other parts from reference TRBV7-2 and TRBJ1-6): GAGVSQSPSNKVTEKGKDVELRCDPISGHTALYWYRQSLGQGLEFLIYFQGNSAPDKSGLPSDRFSAERTGGSVSTLTIQRTQQEDSAVYLCASSLGLSRDSSYNSPLHFGNGTRLTVT.

Ten or more counts support this clonotype. CDR3 protein: CSVETSGGHDNEQFF. CDR3 nucleotide sequence: TGCAGCGTTGAAACTAGCGGGGGGCACGACAATGAGCAGTTCTTC. The chain is built from TRBV29-1 and TRBJ2-1; 12 bases match TRBD2. Trimming at V came to 2 bases and at J to 5 bases, leaving 4 bases not matched to a gene. This CDR3 region has 15 residues. CDR1 is SQVTM and CDR2 is ANQGSEA in the germline V gene.

This clonotype has at least ten counts. The rearrangement joins TRBV7-2 to TRBJ2-7, with TRBD1 matching 7 bases. The germline CDR1 and CDR2 sequences are SGHTA and FQGNSA. The junction had 5 bases not matched to a gene; V was cut back by 3 bases and J by 0 bases. The CDR3 is 15 residues long. In DNA, the CDR3 is TGTGCCAGCAGCTTTTACAGGGGCCCCTCCTACGAGCAGTACTTC. This sequence encodes CASSFYRGPSYEQYF.

This clonotype came up many times. The rearrangement uses TRBV4-1 and TRBJ2-1; TRBD1 matches 8 bases. V was pared by 1 base and J by 3 bases, with 5 bases of the junction left unmatched. Germline assignment: CDR1 MGHRA and CDR2 YSYEKL. There are 16 residues in the CDR3. The DNA for the CDR3 is TGCGCCAGCAGCCAAGCGGACAGGGCTGGCTACAATGAGCAGTTCTTC. It encodes CASSQADRAGYNEQFF.

V is TRBV10-3 and J is TRBJ2-3; D possibly uses TRBD1 or TRBD2 (6 bases each). The CDR3 has 14 residues. V lost 7 bases, J lost 6 bases, and 17 bases lay in between. The germline gives CDR1 ENHRY, CDR2 SYGVKD. The CDR3 loop reads CAIKEGGLTDTQYF. CDR3 sequence (DNA): TGTGCCATCAAAGAGGGGGGTTTAACTGATACGCAGTATTTT.

V and J are TRBV4-2 and TRBJ2-2; D may be TRBD1 (5 bases). In germline, CDR1 is LGHNA, CDR2 YNFKEQ. V was clipped by 4 bases and J by 3 bases, with 15 bases between them. CDR3 size: 16 residues. DNA of the CDR3: TGTGCCAGCAGCCCTGGTGCCCAGGGATACACCGGGGAGCTGTTTTTT. Its translation: CASSPGAQGYTGELFF.

There are many counts of this clonotype. The chain joins TRBV27 to TRBJ1-2; D remains ambiguous. Per the germline V gene, CDR1 is MNHEY and CDR2 is SMNVEV (reference sequence). The CDR3 sequence is 13 residues long. Trimming removed 7 bases from V and 7 bases from J, with 16 bases in between. The CDR3 DNA sequence: TGTGCCAGCACCACCGCATTCGGAAGTGGCTACACCTTC. This encodes CASTTAFGSGYTF.